The 11 T cell receptor beta chains below were found in one sample sequenced in a study of T cell changes during pregnancy in multiple sclerosis. Sequencing was performed with immunoSEQ multiplex PCR; in TCRdb, only in-frame clones are kept and a portion is missing. Among fewer than 35,000 clones listed, 93% were seen once. The source material was CD4+ T cells from peripheral blood mononuclear cells, sampled in the second trimester of pregnancy. The receptors come from a female donor with multiple sclerosis, enrolled in a pregnancy study.

The J gene is TRBJ2-3, the V gene TRBV4-1; 9 bases agree with TRBD2. Unmatched junction bases numbered 7, after V lost 3 bases and J lost 0 bases. Germline CDR1 reads MGHRA; CDR2 reads YSYEKL. This CDR3 contains 17 residues. CDR3 DNA: TGCGCCAGCAGCCATTACGCTAGCGGGACTAGCACAGATACGCAGTATTTT. Its protein is CASSHYASGTSTDTQYF.

This sequence joins TRBV6-5 and TRBJ2-3; the D gene is possibly TRBD1 (6 bases). From germline, CDR1 is MNHEY and CDR2 SVGAGI. Trimming removed 2 bases from V and 2 bases from J, with 11 bases in between. This CDR3 comprises 15 residues. CDR3 in amino acids: CASSYGGSPTDTQYF. CDR3 bases: TGTGCCAGCAGTTACGGGGGCTCTCCCACAGATACGCAGTATTTT.

CDR3 residues: CASSSGTREQYF. CDR3 bases: TGTGCCAGCAGCTCCGGGACTAGGGAGCAGTATTTT. V and J are TRBV2 and TRBJ2-3, with 8 bases identical to TRBD2. The CDR3 totals 12 residues. CDR1 is SNHLY, CDR2 FYNNEI, per germline. The trim removed 6 bases at V and 11 bases at J, leaving 7 bases unmatched. Combining the CDR3 with reference TRBV2 and TRBJ2-3 gives the whole variable domain EPEVTQTPSHQVTQMGQEVILRCVPISNHLYFYWYRQILGQKVEFLVSFYNNEISEKSEIFDDQFSVERPDGSNFTLKIRSTKLEDSAMYFCASSSGTREQYFGPGTRLTVL.

The rearrangement links TRBV28 to TRBJ1-5, with D possibly being TRBD1 (6 bases). V lost 6 bases to trimming and J lost 7 bases, with 13 bases between them. Germline assignment: CDR1 MDHEN and CDR2 SYDVKM. CDR3 size: 13 residues. The CDR3 bases are TGTGCCAGCAGACAGGGCGGGGGCCAGCCCCAGCATTTT. It codes for CASRQGGGQPQHF.

This chain connects TRBV12-5 to TRBJ1-4; the D is unclear. CDR3 length: 17 residues. Deletions cut 8 bases from V and 5 bases from J, with 24 bases between. Germline V gene lookup returns CDR1 LGHNT and CDR2 FRNRAP. CDR3 nucleotides: TGTGCTAGTTTAGGTACACTAATATTCTACGGGAATGAAAAACTGTTTTTT. Amino acids: CASLGTLIFYGNEKLFF.

This clone was seen more than once but under ten times. The chain recombines TRBV19 with TRBJ2-3, with D perhaps matching TRBD1 (6 bases). This CDR3 region has 13 residues. V was cut by 10 bases and J by 4 bases, with 15 bases left in between. Germline lookup yields CDR1 LNHDA and CDR2 SQIVND (reference sequence). The CDR3: CATRGQRADTQYF. CDR3 nucleotides: TGTGCCACCAGGGGTCAACGGGCAGATACGCAGTATTTT.

The gene calls are TRBV6-1 and TRBJ2-3; 14 positions agree with TRBD2. This CDR3 contains 15 residues. From germline, CDR1 is MNHNS and CDR2 SASEGT. V lost 3 bases, J lost 5 bases, and 1 base stayed unmatched. The CDR3 nucleotides read TGTGCCAGCAGTGAGACTAGCGGGAGGGGAGATACGCAGTATTTT. This encodes CASSETSGRGDTQYF.

The chain employs TRBV25-1 and TRBJ2-1; maybe TRBD1 (5 bases). Trimming stripped 2 bases from V and 12 bases from J, with 14 bases between. Germline loops: CDR1 MGHDK, CDR2 SYGVNS. The CDR3 extends over 13 amino acids. This CDR3 reads CASSEEPLRGQFF. CDR3 bases: TGTGCCAGCAGTGAAGAGCCCCTAAGGGGGCAGTTCTTC.

The chain has TRBV5-1 and TRBJ2-3; TRBD2 is a possible D gene (5 bases). The ends were cut back, 4 bases at V and 3 bases at J, with 18 bases in the middle. Germline V lookup: CDR1 SGHRS, CDR2 YFSETQ. The CDR3 is 16 residues long. CDR3 loop: CASSGGRGLSTDTQYF. The CDR3 region has the DNA TGCGCCAGCAGCGGAGGTCGAGGGTTGAGTACAGATACGCAGTATTTT.

V gene TRBV11-2 combines with J gene TRBJ2-1, with TRBD2 identical over 13 bases. After removal of 3 bases from V and 6 bases from J, the junction contained 11 bases not matched to a gene. CDR3 size: 18 residues. Germline V lookup: CDR1 SGHAT, CDR2 FQNNGV. The CDR3 DNA reads TGTGCCAGCAGCTTCTTCCCCCGGACTAGCGGGAGTGGCAATGAGCAGTTCTTC. Translation: CASSFFPRTSGSGNEQFF.

V gene TRBV5-1 combines with J gene TRBJ2-1; 15 bases are shared with TRBD2. There are 16 residues in the CDR3. V was clipped by 7 bases and J by 0 bases; unmatched bases: 2. From germline, CDR1 is SGHRS and CDR2 YFSETQ. The CDR3 DNA sequence: TGCGCCAGCGGACTAGCGGGAGGGAGCTCCTACAATGAGCAGTTCTTC. This sequence encodes CASGLAGGSSYNEQFF.